A single sample gave rise to the 21 T cell receptor beta chains below, sequenced in a study of T cell responses to AZD1222 COVID-19 vaccine. TCRdb's table, derived via immunoSEQ multiplex PCR, lists solely in-frame clones and lacks some. Here the sample spans 150,000 to 200,000 clones, approximately 90% being singletons. This material consisted of peripheral blood, taken 28 days after the second AZD1222 dose. All receptors come from an adult who received the AZD1222 COVID-19 vaccine.

The chain links TRBV30 to TRBJ2-7; 12 nucleotides agree with TRBD2. With 3 bases clipped from V and 5 bases from J, the junction kept 14 bases outside the gene matches. Germline V gene sequence: CDR1 GTSNPN, CDR2 SVGIG (reference sequence). CDR3 length: 17 amino acids. CDR3 residues: CAWSRRLAGGLMNEQYF. The CDR3 DNA is TGTGCCTGGAGCCGTCGGCTAGCGGGAGGGTTGATGAACGAGCAGTACTTC. Drawing the rest from reference TRBV30 and TRBJ2-7, the complete variable domain is SQTIHQWPATLVQPVGSPLSLECTVEGTSNPNLYWYRQAAGRGLQLLFYSVGIGQISSEVPQNLSASRPQDRQFILSSKKLLLSDSGFYLCAWSRRLAGGLMNEQYFGPGTRLTVT.

This clone was observed a handful of times. The chain couples TRBV5-1 to TRBJ1-2; 7 nucleotides align to TRBD1. The V gene end was trimmed by 4 bases and the J gene end by 7 bases; junction bases not matched to a gene: 13. This CDR3 has 15 residues. Germline lookup yields CDR1 SGHRS and CDR2 YFSETQ. The CDR3 here is CASSLVTGQVSGYTF. In nucleotides, the CDR3 is TGCGCCAGCAGCCTCGTTACAGGACAGGTATCTGGCTACACCTTC.

This clone was observed a single time. V is TRBV6-5 and J is TRBJ2-5; unclear D gene. This CDR3 has 13 residues. CDR1 MNHEY and CDR2 SVGAGI come from the germline V gene. V gave up 6 bases and J gave up 1 base, with 9 bases separating them. The CDR3 protein is CASSGGAQETQYF. The CDR3 nucleotides are TGTGCCAGCAGCGGCGGAGCCCAAGAGACCCAGTACTTC.

This chain links TRBV4-1 with TRBJ2-1; 11 bases match TRBD2. The V gene's germline CDR1 is MGHRA and CDR2 YSYEKL. The CDR3 is 18 residues long. The V and J ends lost 1 base and 7 bases, in that order; junction bases with no gene match: 12. The CDR3 bases are TGCGCCAGCAGCCAAGGACGGGCTAGCGGGAGGAGGGGGAATGAGCAGTTCTTC. It yields the protein CASSQGRASGRRGNEQFF.

This chain uses TRBV28 with TRBJ1-2; TRBD1 agrees at 7 bases. The CDR3 has 14 residues. CDR1 and CDR2 from the germline V gene are MDHEN and SYDVKM. V trimming: 4 bases; J trimming: 3 bases; junction bases outside the gene matches: 5. CDR3 loop: CASSSGTAHYGYTF. In nucleotides, the CDR3 is TGTGCCAGCAGTTCGGGGACAGCCCACTATGGCTACACCTTC.

The chain is built from TRBV15 and TRBJ1-2; D ambiguous. The CDR3 is made up of 14 amino acids. V dropped 1 base and J dropped 0 bases, with 6 bases sitting between them. Germline V gene lookup returns CDR1 LNHNV and CDR2 YYDKDF (reference sequence). The CDR3 sequence: CATSRAGTNYGYTF. The CDR3 DNA is TGTGCCACCAGCAGAGCAGGTACTAACTATGGCTACACCTTC. Filled out from reference TRBV15 and TRBJ1-2, the complete variable domain reads DAMVIQNPRYQVTQFGKPVTLSCSQTLNHNVMYWYQQKSSQAPKLLFHYYDKDFNNEADTPDNFQSRRPNTSFCFLDIRSPGLGDTAMYLCATSRAGTNYGYTFGSGTRLTVV.

The DNA for the CDR3 is TGTGCCAGCAGCCTGGGGCAGGGCCCGGGGCCCCAGCATTTT. Amino acids: CASSLGQGPGPQHF. The chain combines TRBV7-9 with TRBJ1-5; possibly TRBD1 for D (5 bases). CDR3 length: 14 amino acids. Germline loops: CDR1 SEHNR, CDR2 FQNEAQ (reference sequence). V lost 5 bases to trimming and J lost 9 bases, with 17 bases between them.

This rearrangement joins TRBV24-1 to TRBJ1-2; 7 bases match TRBD1. The CDR3 extends over 14 amino acids. Germline V gene sequence: CDR1 KGHDR, CDR2 SFDVKD. Germline trimming cut 7 bases from V and 6 bases from J; bases unmatched to any gene: 10. The CDR3 region is CATRGTVIGDGYTF. CDR3 sequence (DNA): TGTGCCACCAGGGGGACAGTCATCGGCGATGGCTACACCTTC.

This clone was seen more than once but under ten times. This chain joins TRBV7-3 and TRBJ2-2; perhaps TRBD2 as D (6 bases). The ends were cut back, 5 bases at V and 6 bases at J, with 13 bases in the middle. CDR1 is SGHTA and CDR2 is FQGTGA in the germline V gene. The CDR3 spans 14 residues. The CDR3 region has the DNA TGTGCCAGCAGCCGTAGGCGGGGCGCCGGGGAGCTGTTTTTT. Residues: CASSRRRGAGELFF.

The chain employs TRBV9 and TRBJ2-1; 9 bases are a match to TRBD2. Germline lookup yields CDR1 SGDLS and CDR2 YYNGEE. With V trimmed by 0 bases and J by 7 bases, 8 bases remained unmatched. There are 16 residues in the CDR3. Written as DNA, the CDR3 is TGTGCCAGCAGCGTAGGGCCTAGCGGGATAAGTAATGAGCAGTTCTTC. Translating it yields CASSVGPSGISNEQFF.

V is TRBV7-2 and J is TRBJ2-5; 9 bases align to TRBD2. The V gene's germline CDR1 is SGHTA and CDR2 FQGNSA. The V and J ends lost 2 bases and 1 base, in that order; junction bases with no gene match: 5. The CDR3 totals 16 residues. This CDR3 reads CASSLTGLAIQETQYF. Here the CDR3 DNA reads TGTGCCAGCAGCTTAACAGGACTAGCGATCCAAGAGACCCAGTACTTC.

The chain recombines TRBV5-5 with TRBJ2-3, with 13 bases fitting TRBD2. This CDR3 is 16 amino acids long. Germline V lookup: CDR1 SGHKS, CDR2 YYEKEE (reference sequence). The ends lost 4 bases at V and 4 bases at J; junction bases unmatched: 6. The CDR3 reads CASSTPGLAGPDTQYF. The CDR3 DNA follows: TGTGCCAGCAGCACGCCGGGACTAGCGGGACCAGATACGCAGTATTTT.

The V gene is TRBV4-2, the J gene TRBJ2-7; D is possibly TRBD2 (6 bases). The CDR3 is 15 residues long. Trimming took off 1 base at V and 2 bases at J, with 12 bases between the two ends. Germline V gene lookup returns CDR1 LGHNA and CDR2 YNFKEQ. This CDR3 reads CASSQGSAGTYEQYF. Here the CDR3 DNA reads TGTGCCAGCAGCCAAGGGAGTGCGGGAACCTACGAGCAGTACTTC.

This clone was recorded only once. This rearrangement joins TRBV6-1 to TRBJ1-1; a possible D gene is TRBD1 (5 bases). Germline V gene data show CDR1 as MNHNS and CDR2 as SASEGT. The CDR3 loop spans 15 amino acids. V shed 7 bases and J shed 3 bases, with 18 bases lying between them. The CDR3 DNA is TGTGCCAGCATCCGACGGGGGGGTATGGACACTGAAGCTTTCTTT. This translates into CASIRRGGMDTEAFF.

This clone appeared once. The chain couples TRBV6-1 to TRBJ2-3; D is uncertain. The CDR3 has 13 residues. Trimming pared 1 base from V and 1 base from J, leaving 3 bases between. Germline CDR1 is MNHNS and CDR2 is SASEGT. The CDR3 sequence: CASSEVRTDTQYF. The DNA for the CDR3 is TGTGCCAGCAGTGAAGTGCGCACAGATACGCAGTATTTT.

V and J are TRBV6-4 and TRBJ2-7, with 8 bases lining up with TRBD1. Unmatched junction bases numbered 9, after V lost 10 bases and J lost 4 bases. The CDR3 covers 13 residues. CDR1 and CDR2 from the germline V gene are MRHNA and SNTAGT. The DNA for the CDR3 is TGTGCCATAGAAGGGCAGGGGGCTTACGAGCAGTACTTC. Amino acids: CAIEGQGAYEQYF.

This chain uses TRBV29-1 with TRBJ2-7; 8 bases line up with TRBD1. This CDR3 has 11 residues. CDR1 and CDR2 from the germline V gene are SQVTM and ANQGSEA. The V segment lost 6 bases and the J segment 4 bases; nucleotides outside the gene matches: 2. CDR3 coding DNA: TGCAGCGTGACAGGGGATTACGAGCAGTACTTC. Translation gives CSVTGDYEQYF.

The genes are TRBV5-4 and TRBJ2-7; 8 bases match TRBD2. The CDR3 totals 15 residues. After removal of 2 bases from V and 4 bases from J, the junction contained 8 bases not matched to a gene. Germline assignment: CDR1 SGHNT and CDR2 YYREEE (reference sequence). The CDR3 loop is CASSFSREGMYEQYF. The CDR3 DNA reads as TGTGCCAGCAGCTTTAGTCGGGAGGGTATGTACGAGCAGTACTTC.

This clone was found once. The chain recombines TRBV11-2 with TRBJ2-5; D not resolved. Germline-derived CDR1 and CDR2 are SGHAT and FQNNGV. The V gene lost 0 bases and the J gene lost 5 bases, with 7 bases spanning the gap. The CDR3 is made up of 13 amino acids. The CDR3 DNA follows: TGTGCCAGCAGCTTAGACGGTTGGGAGACCCAGTACTTC. As protein: CASSLDGWETQYF.

V gene TRBV7-3 combines with J gene TRBJ2-2, with a possible D match to TRBD2 (7 bases). In germline, CDR1 is SGHTA, CDR2 FQGTGA. The CDR3 extends over 14 amino acids. Trimming removed 8 bases at V and 5 bases at J, with 15 bases between. The CDR3 region is CASRGGGKTGELFF. CDR3 coding DNA: TGTGCCAGCCGCGGGGGCGGGAAGACCGGGGAGCTGTTTTTT. The full variable domain, completed using reference TRBV7-3 and TRBJ2-2, is GAGVSQTPSNKVTEKGKYVELRCDPISGHTALYWYRQSLGQGPEFLIYFQGTGAADDSGLPNDRFFAVRPEGSVSTLKIQRTERGDSAVYLCASRGGGKTGELFFGEGSRLTVL.

The table lists this clone with a few counts. This likely comes from a read error, as the CDR3 has no conserved phenylalanine or tryptophan at its end. It is unclear where the CDR3 begins or ends on the DNA, so no DNA is shown, and the CDR3 is as TCRdb lists it. This chain uses TRBV21-1 with TRBJ2-7; TRBD1 is the table's D call and was not checked against the DNA. TRBV21-1 is recorded as a pseudogene. Both ends counted, the CDR3 spans 13 residues. The CDR3 spells CASSKAPMTAEDA.